The 5 T cell receptor beta chains listed next were all sequenced from one sample in a study of shared clonotypes between healthy human individuals. Profiled with immunoSEQ multiplex PCR; TCRdb holds only in-frame clones, not every one. Among about 1 million clones listed, about 80% were seen once. Sequencing used memory CD4+ T cells sorted from blood. Subset here: CD45RA-negative fraction. The receptors shown here come from a man aged 18-30 years in good health.

The genes are TRBV18 and TRBJ2-7, with 7 bases fitting TRBD1. Germline values: CDR1 KGHSH, CDR2 LQKENI. The CDR3 runs 16 residues. V lost 4 bases, J lost 0 bases, and 9 bases stayed unmatched. CDR3 DNA: TGTGCCAGCTCACACTTCAAGGGGGACAGCTCCTACGAGCAGTACTTC. This translates into CASSHFKGDSSYEQYF.

Points on this clone: Other nucleotide sequences in the sample specify the same CDR3. This rearrangement joins TRBV5-6 to TRBJ1-4; D remains ambiguous. The length of the CDR3 is 14 residues. Per the germline V gene, CDR1 is SGHDT and CDR2 is YYEEEE. The V and J ends lost 0 bases and 2 bases respectively, with 5 bases between them. In nucleotides, the CDR3 is TGTGCCAGCAGCTTGGGGCCGACTAATGAAAAACTGTTTTTT. Protein product: CASSLGPTNEKLFF.

This clone has more than one count but fewer than ten. Other DNA sequences in the same sample also yield this CDR3. This sequence joins TRBV18 and TRBJ1-1; 7 bases agree with TRBD1. The CDR3 is 13 residues long. CDR1 and CDR2 from the germline V gene are KGHSH and LQKENI. V shed 6 bases, J shed 2 bases, and the junction held 3 bases outside the gene matches. CDR3 nucleotide sequence: TGTGCCAGCTCCCGGGACAGAAACACTGAAGCTTTCTTT. This encodes CASSRDRNTEAFF.

The rearrangement joins TRBV7-2 to TRBJ2-7; 10 positions match TRBD2. V lost 4 bases and J lost 4; bases outside the gene matches: 16. This CDR3 spans 18 amino acids. The germline gives CDR1 SGHTA, CDR2 FQGNSA. CDR3 region: CASSYTTSGIVLGYEQYF. The CDR3 coding sequence is TGTGCCAGCAGCTACACTACTAGCGGGATTGTATTGGGGTACGAGCAGTACTTC. The full variable domain, with the rest looked up from reference TRBV7-2 and TRBJ2-7, is GAGVSQSPSNKVTEKGKDVELRCDPISGHTALYWYRQSLGQGLEFLIYFQGNSAPDKSGLPSDRFSAERTGGSVSTLTIQRTQQEDSAVYLCASSYTTSGIVLGYEQYFGPGTRLTVT.

This rearrangement joins TRBV5-1 to TRBJ1-1, with D hard to call. Deletions cut 0 bases from V and 4 bases from J, with 13 bases between. CDR3 length equals 15 residues. Germline V gene data show CDR1 as SGHRS and CDR2 as YFSETQ. Here the CDR3 reads CASSLAVGKSTEAFF. The DNA for the CDR3 is TGCGCCAGCAGCTTGGCGGTTGGGAAGAGCACTGAAGCTTTCTTT.